The T cell receptor beta chain under discussion was sequenced for a study of PD-L1 blockade in urothelial cancer. At the level of the study: Specimens of blood held a median count of approximately 150,000 T cells.

Time point reported: pretreatment peripheral blood. TCRdb keeps only in-frame clones here, not all; method: immunoSEQ multiplex PCR. Of 50,000 to 55,000 clones in the sample, approximately 84% were seen once. Germline CDR1 is SNHLY and CDR2 is FYNNEI. V was pared by 1 base and J by 1 base, with 12 bases between. The CDR3 is 16 amino acids. This TCR was recovered from a man in his fifties or sixties with urothelial cancer. The chain links TRBV2 to TRBJ2-3; D may be TRBD2 (6 bases). Sequencing used PBMCs, obtained around atezolizumab (anti-PD-L1) treatment. The CDR3 coding sequence is TGTGCCAGCAGTGAAGGGCTAGCGTTACGCACAGATACGCAGTATTTT. Protein sequence: CASSEGLALRTDTQYF.